The rows below give T cell receptor beta chains drawn from one sample of a study of cytomegalovirus exposure and HLA in healthy donors. Profiled with immunoSEQ multiplex PCR; TCRdb holds only in-frame clones, not every one. Of more than 95,000 clones in the sample, less than 85% were seen once. The sample comprised PBMCs. Receptor source: a man younger than 35 in good health and CMV-seropositive. Both conserved end residues are part of each CDR3. The order of the fields is J gene, clone size, D gene, V gene, CDR3 DNA, CDR3 protein. D genes are given only for firm matches. Only some rows state a clone size, as once, few, many or a class for expanded clones.

>TRBJ2-7|-|TRBD1|TRBV7-9
TGTGCCAGCAGCCCAGGGACAGACTACGAGCAGTACTTC
CASSPGTDYEQYF
>TRBJ2-5|-|-|TRBV4-1
TGCGCCAGCAGCCAGTCAGAGCGGCTAGCCGAGACCCAGTACTTC
CASSQSERLAETQYF
>TRBJ1-4|-|TRBD1|TRBV15
TGTGCCACCAGCAGAGCGGACAGGGAGAGAAAACTGTTTTTT
CATSRADRERKLFF
>TRBJ2-3|-|-|TRBV9
TGTGCCAGCAGCCCTGGACGTGGGGGACTCCAGACCTCCGATACGCAGTATTTT
CASSPGRGGLQTSDTQYF
>TRBJ2-3|-|TRBD1|TRBV19
TGTGCCAGCCAACAGGGGAGTAGTGATACGCAGTATTTT
CASQQGSSDTQYF
>TRBJ1-5|-|-|TRBV30
TGTGCCTGGAGTAGTCGGGGAGGTCAGCCCCAGCATTTT
CAWSSRGGQPQHF
>TRBJ2-3|-|-|TRBV2
TGTGCCAGCAGTCCGGTACTCCCTGGTGGCACAGATACGCAGTATTTT
CASSPVLPGGTDTQYF
>TRBJ1-2|-|-|TRBV19
TGTGCCAGTACACTAGGGGAGGGATTCTATGGCTACACCTTC
CASTLGEGFYGYTF
>TRBJ1-5|-|-|TRBV6-5
TGTGCCAGCAGCCGAGACAAGCCCCCCAATCAGCCCCAGCATTTT
CASSRDKPPNQPQHF
>TRBJ2-3|-|TRBD1|TRBV11-2
TGTGCCAGCAGCTCGGATTCGGGGACAGGAAATACGCAGTATTTT
CASSSDSGTGNTQYF
>TRBJ2-5|-|TRBD2|TRBV29-1
TGCAGCGTCAGTCTAGCGGGGGGAGGGGAGACCCAGTACTTC
CSVSLAGGGETQYF
>TRBJ2-3|-|-|TRBV11-1
TGTGCCAGCAGCTTAGGCACGGGTTTGACAGATACGCAGTATTTT
CASSLGTGLTDTQYF
>TRBJ1-5|once|-|TRBV4-1
TGCGCCAGCAGCCAAGATAGTACGAATCAGCCCCAGCATTTT
CASSQDSTNQPQHF
>TRBJ2-5|-|TRBD1|TRBV14
TGTGCCAGCAGCCAAGTAAGGGGGCTCGGGGAGACCCAGTACTTC
CASSQVRGLGETQYF
>TRBJ2-5|-|TRBD1|TRBV7-6
TGTGCCAGCAGCTTGCGGGACAGGTATGAGCAGTACTTC
CASSLRDRYEQYF
>TRBJ1-4|-|-|TRBV19
TGTGCCAGTTACGGCGGGGGAGGTTCGGGACTGTTTTTT
CASYGGGGSGLFF
>TRBJ2-7|few|TRBD1|TRBV2
TGTGCCAGCAGTGCCGACAGGGGCTCCTACGAGCAGTACTTC
CASSADRGSYEQYF
>TRBJ2-7|-|-|TRBV27
TGTGCCAGCAGGGGCGGGGACGAGCAGTACTTC
CASRGGDEQYF
>TRBJ1-6|-|TRBD1|TRBV6-5
TGTGCCAGCAGTTACGTCGGACAGGGATATAATTCACCCCTCCACTTT
CASSYVGQGYNSPLHF
>TRBJ1-1|-|TRBD1|TRBV2
TGTGCCAGCAGTCCGACAGGGATTATCACTGAAGCTTTCTTT
CASSPTGIITEAFF
>TRBJ2-2|-|-|TRBV9
TGTGCCAGCAGCGTACTTAGGGGCGGGGAGCTGTTTTTT
CASSVLRGGELFF
>TRBJ2-7|-|TRBD2|TRBV6-6
TGTGCCAGCAGTCTCGGACTAGTAAACGAGCAGTACTTC
CASSLGLVNEQYF
>TRBJ2-2|-|TRBD2|TRBV4-1
TGCGCCAGCAGCCACACGGGACTAGCGGGGGGCCTCTCCGGGGAGCTGTTTTTT
CASSHTGLAGGLSGELFF
>TRBJ1-2|-|TRBD1|TRBV7-9
TGTGCCAGCAGCCTCGGACAGGCTGCGACTTATGGCTACACCTTC
CASSLGQAATYGYTF
>TRBJ2-7|-|TRBD2|TRBV9
TGTGCCAGCAGCGTAGGCTTGGCGGGGGGTCCCACCGAGCAGTACTTC
CASSVGLAGGPTEQYF
>TRBJ1-4|-|TRBD1|TRBV7-9
TGTGCCAGCAGCGGACAGGTGGATAATGAAAAACTGTTTTTT
CASSGQVDNEKLFF
>TRBJ2-7|-|TRBD1|TRBV5-4
TGTGCCAGCAGCGAACCGGGACAGGGGAGCTCCTACGAGCAGTACTTC
CASSEPGQGSSYEQYF
>TRBJ2-1|-|-|TRBV27
TGTGCCAGCAGTGTCTCCCTGAGCTCCTACAATGAGCAGTTCTTC
CASSVSLSSYNEQFF
>TRBJ2-3|-|TRBD2|TRBV5-4
TGTGCCAGCAGCTTGGGCGCTAGCGGGGGGACCACAGATACGCAGTATTTT
CASSLGASGGTTDTQYF
>TRBJ1-5|once|TRBD1|TRBV18
TGTGCCAGCTCACCTTCCGACAGGGGGCTCGGCAATCAGCCCCAGCATTTT
CASSPSDRGLGNQPQHF
>TRBJ2-2|-|-|TRBV6-5
TGTGCCAGCAGTGCCGAACTGTACACCGGGGAGCTGTTTTTT
CASSAELYTGELFF
>TRBJ2-1|once|TRBD1|TRBV10-1
TGCGCCAGCAGTGAGGGGGACAGCAATGAGCAGTTCTTC
CASSEGDSNEQFF
>TRBJ1-2|-|TRBD1|TRBV7-9
TGTGCCAGTACAGGGGGCCGTAACTATGGCTACACCTTC
CASTGGRNYGYTF
>TRBJ2-4|-|-|TRBV7-9
TGTGCCAGCACCGGTGACTCCCATATCCTTCAGTACTTC
CASTGDSHILQYF
>TRBJ2-7|-|-|TRBV7-2
TGTGCCAGCAGCCTCGGGAACTACGACGAGCAGTACTTC
CASSLGNYDEQYF
>TRBJ2-7|-|-|TRBV27
TGTGCCAGCGCCCCTCGGGGCTACGAGCAGTACTTC
CASAPRGYEQYF
>TRBJ1-2|-|-|TRBV6-5
TGTGCCAGCAGAACTGTTGGACACGGCTATGGCTACACCTTC
CASRTVGHGYGYTF
>TRBJ2-1|-|TRBD2|TRBV2
TGTGCCAGCAGTGGAGCGGGGGGGCCGTACAATGAGCAGTTCTTC
CASSGAGGPYNEQFF
>TRBJ2-1|-|TRBD1|TRBV9
TGTGCCAGCAGCGTAGGAGGGACAGTTGAGCAGTTCTTC
CASSVGGTVEQFF
>TRBJ1-2|-|-|TRBV19
TGTGCCAGTAGTATAGGCTATAACTATGGCTACACCTTC
CASSIGYNYGYTF
>TRBJ2-5|-|-|TRBV5-1
TGCGCCAGCAGCATTAACCCGGGGCAAGAGACCCAGTACTTC
CASSINPGQETQYF
>TRBJ1-1|-|-|TRBV13
TGTGCCAGCAGCTTAGAGGAGGGGAACGGTGAAGCTTTCTTT
CASSLEEGNGEAFF
>TRBJ2-1|-|TRBD2|TRBV28
TGTGCCAGCAGTTTAAGGGGCGGGGGGCCGTACAATGAGCAGTTCTTC
CASSLRGGGPYNEQFF
>TRBJ1-5|-|TRBD1|TRBV11-2
TGTGCCAGCAGCTTAGCCCCAGGGGGACAGCCCCAGCATTTT
CASSLAPGGQPQHF
>TRBJ1-4|-|-|TRBV6-5
TGTGCCAGCAGGGGGAAAGGGGGAAAGGGACTGTTTTTT
CASRGKGGKGLFF
>TRBJ1-6|-|TRBD1|TRBV30
TGTGCCTGGAGTGTAATTTTTGACAGGGCGTTCGAGGGGTCCTATAATTCACCCCTCCACTTT
CAWSVIFDRAFEGSYNSPLHF
>TRBJ1-1|-|-|TRBV11-2
TGTGCCAGCAGCTTAGATTTGGGGGGACACACTGAAGCTTTCTTT
CASSLDLGGHTEAFF
>TRBJ2-7|-|-|TRBV5-4
TGTGCCAGCCAGGAGGGCTACGAGCAGTACTTC
CASQEGYEQYF
>TRBJ1-2|-|-|TRBV2
TGTGCCAGCAGGACAGACCCCTATGGCTACACCTTC
CASRTDPYGYTF
>TRBJ1-1|-|-|TRBV5-8
TGTGCCAGCAGCTATGAGGGCACTGAAGCTTTCTTT
CASSYEGTEAFF
>TRBJ1-1|-|-|TRBV5-8
TGTGCCAGCAGCTTGGAGCAGGGTCGCGCTTTCTTT
CASSLEQGRAFF
>TRBJ1-1|-|-|TRBV5-4
TGTGCCAGCAGCTCTTACACTGAAGCTTTCTTT
CASSSYTEAFF
>TRBJ2-5|few|-|TRBV7-9
TGTGCCAGCAGCGACAGCCGTGGGGAGACCCAGTACTTC
CASSDSRGETQYF
>TRBJ2-7|-|-|TRBV2
TGTGCCAGCAGCGGGACAATTGGAACCTACGAGCAGTACTTC
CASSGTIGTYEQYF
>TRBJ1-5|-|-|TRBV28
TGTGCCAGCAGTTTGCAGGGGCAAGGGTCCCAGCATTTT
CASSLQGQGSQHF